The 17 T cell receptor beta chains reported below all come from one sample, sequenced in a study of read filtering for tumor transcriptome and immune sequencing. Molecular barcoded adaptors covering alpha/delta and beta/gamma chains were used on roughly 370 ng RNA. MiXCR, run by TCRdb on the reads, gives a single entry per CDR3 protein. The sample includes 75,000 to 95,000 distinct CDR3 sequences, roughly an eighth seen only once; the top ten take about 15%. Material: a population of CD138-negative cells sorted from bone marrow. These receptors originate from a donor older than 35 with multiple myeloma.

This clonotype was counted between two and nine times. CDR3 region: CSAVSYIYNEQFF. In DNA form, the CDR3 reads TGCAGTGCGGTTTCTTACATATACAATGAGCAGTTCTTC. This sequence joins TRBV20-1 and TRBJ2-1; no clear D. Trimming took off 6 bases at V and 4 bases at J, with 13 bases between the two ends. Germline V gene lookup returns CDR1 DFQATT and CDR2 SNEGSKA (reference sequence). The CDR3 extends over 13 amino acids.

The gene calls are TRBV7-9 and TRBJ2-3, with TRBD2 matching over 10 bases. CDR3 length: 17 residues. The germline V gene encodes CDR1 SEHNR and CDR2 FQNEAQ (reference sequence). J was trimmed by 4 bases and V by 5 bases; bases with no gene match: 12. The CDR3 sequence: CASSRLGTSVRADTQYF. CDR3 coding DNA: TGTGCCAGCAGCCGCCTCGGGACTAGCGTGAGGGCAGATACGCAGTATTTT.

There are many counts of this clonotype. This chain links TRBV20-1 with TRBJ1-4; D unclear. Germline V CDR1 and CDR2: DFQATT, SNEGSKA (reference sequence). This CDR3 spans 15 amino acids. Trimming cost V 2 bases and J 0 bases, with 10 bases left between them. CDR3 protein: CSARPFSATNEKLFF. In DNA, the CDR3 is TGCAGTGCTAGACCCTTCTCTGCAACTAATGAAAAACTGTTTTTT.

In its sample, this clonotype was seen many times. Its ends do not fully match the called genes, so a read error is possible. The chain recombines TRBV29-1 with TRBJ2-5; 9 bases map to TRBD1. The CDR3 is made up of 14 amino acids. Germline V CDR1 and CDR2: SQVTM, ANQGSEA. CDR3: CSVEAWTGVETQYF. Here the CDR3 DNA reads TGCAGCGTCGAAGCCTGGACAGGGGTGGAGACCCAGTACTTC.

In the case of this clonotype: Possible read error: a much larger clone is one base away. The chain is built from TRBV7-9 and TRBJ2-2; 8 bases match TRBD1. Germline V CDR1 and CDR2: SEHNR, FQNEAQ (reference sequence). This CDR3 spans 14 amino acids. CDR3 sequence: CASDRGPNTGELSF. CDR3 coding DNA: TGTGCCAGCGACAGGGGTCCGAACACCGGGGAGCTGTCTTTT.

At least ten counts were recorded for this clonotype. The chain employs TRBV7-3 and TRBJ2-3; 10 bases match TRBD2. The V segment lost 5 bases and the J segment 9 bases; nucleotides outside the gene matches: 11. The CDR3 contains 15 residues. Per germline, CDR1 SGHTA and CDR2 FQGTGA. The CDR3: CASSKTGTSENTQYF. The DNA of the CDR3 is TGTGCCAGCAGCAAGACCGGGACTAGCGAAAACACGCAGTATTTT.

This clonotype was recorded many times. The V and J genes are TRBV20-1 and TRBJ2-7; 8 bases line up with TRBD2. This CDR3 is 14 amino acids long. Germline CDR1 is DFQATT and CDR2 is SNEGSKA (reference sequence). The ends lost 3 bases at V and 5 bases at J; junction bases unmatched: 9. CDR3 sequence: CSARDSRGGDEQYF. For the CDR3, the DNA is TGCAGTGCTAGGGACTCCCGGGGGGGTGACGAGCAGTACTTC.

The chain carries TRBV5-5 and TRBJ1-3; D might be TRBD1 (5 bases). The germline gives CDR1 SGHKS, CDR2 YYEKEE (reference sequence). This CDR3 is built from 16 residues. V lost 0 bases, J lost 3 bases, and 13 bases lay in between. Here the CDR3 reads CASSLDSRTHGNTIYF. In DNA form, the CDR3 reads TGTGCCAGCAGCTTGGATTCGCGGACACATGGAAACACCATATATTTT.

This clonotype was seen ten or more times. The V gene is TRBV7-2, the J gene TRBJ2-1, with D possibly being TRBD2 (5 bases). The CDR3 has 14 amino acids. The V and J ends lost 7 bases and 1 base respectively, with 11 bases between them. Germline V gives CDR1 SGHTA, CDR2 FQGNSA. Written as DNA, the CDR3 is TGTGCCAGCATCCGGGATAGGTCCTACAATGAGCAGTTCTTC. Protein: CASIRDRSYNEQFF.

On this clonotype: A much larger clonotype is one base distant, so this may be a read error. The V and J genes are TRBV20-1 and TRBJ2-3, with D tentatively TRBD2 (7 bases). Looked up from germline, CDR1 is DFQATT and CDR2 is SNEGSKA (reference sequence). This CDR3 is 16 amino acids long. CDR3 nucleotide sequence: TGCAGTGCTAGAGCCACCAGGTCGGGGGGCACAGATGCGCAGTATTTT. As protein: CSARATRSGGTDAQYF.

This clonotype has a count of ten or more. This chain uses TRBV6-1 with TRBJ1-5; 11 nucleotides match TRBD1. The length of the CDR3 is 16 residues. After removal of 7 bases from V and 6 bases from J, the junction contained 11 bases not matched to a gene. Germline V gene data show CDR1 as MNHNS and CDR2 as SASEGT. Written as DNA, the CDR3 is TGTGCCAGCACCCCCCTCGGACAGGGGGCGATTCAGCCCCAGCATTTT. Its translation: CASTPLGQGAIQPQHF.

This clonotype was observed many times. The genes are TRBV28 and TRBJ2-3; TRBD2 matches at 8 bases. J gave up 2 bases and V 5 bases, and 3 bases lay outside the gene matches. The CDR3 contains 14 residues. Germline values: CDR1 MDHEN, CDR2 SYDVKM. DNA of the CDR3: TGTGCCAGCAGTATAGCGGGACACACAGATACGCAGTATTTT. This codes for CASSIAGHTDTQYF.

Only a few counts were recorded for this clonotype. This may be a read error, as it is one base from a much larger clone. V gene TRBV7-9 combines with J gene TRBJ1-1, with D unresolved. Germline CDR1 and CDR2: SEHNR and FQNEAQ (reference sequence). The CDR3 is 13 residues long. Trimming removed 6 bases from V and 5 bases from J, with 13 bases in between. Here the CDR3 reads CASSGSLGTEAFF. CDR3 bases: TGTGCCAGCAGTGGGAGTTTGGGGACTGAAGCTTTCTTT.

This clonotype was seen many times. This chain uses TRBV19 with TRBJ1-5; 7 bases map to TRBD1. V shed 0 bases and J 4 bases; nucleotides not matched to a gene: 3. The CDR3 is 15 residues long. Per germline, CDR1 LNHDA and CDR2 SQIVND (reference sequence). The CDR3, as DNA: TGTGCCAGTAGTATAGACCGACAGGGTAATCAGCCCCAGCATTTT. Translating gives CASSIDRQGNQPQHF.

The table lists this clonotype with many counts. The genes are TRBV29-1 and TRBJ2-1, with 7 bases matching TRBD2. Losses at the gene ends were 6 bases for V and 8 bases for J; bases not matched to a gene: 10. Germline CDR1 is SQVTM and CDR2 is ANQGSEA. The CDR3 is 13 residues long. CDR3 nucleotide sequence: TGCAGCGTAACCGGGACTACGATGGATGAGCAGTTCTTC. This gives the protein CSVTGTTMDEQFF.

In its sample, this clonotype was seen many times. This chain joins TRBV7-9 and TRBJ2-7, with D unresolved. Germline V gene lookup returns CDR1 SEHNR and CDR2 FQNEAQ (reference sequence). Trimming cost V 1 base and J 7 bases, with 8 bases left between them. The CDR3 extends over 12 amino acids. DNA of the CDR3: TGTGCCAGCAGCTTAGGATCCTGGGAGCAGTACTTC. Amino acid sequence: CASSLGSWEQYF.

The sample holds many counts of this clonotype. The chain links TRBV27 to TRBJ2-1; the match to TRBD2 covers 11 bases. This CDR3 has 16 amino acids. With V trimmed by 3 bases and J by 3 bases, 4 bases remained unmatched. CDR1 and CDR2 (germline): MNHEY, SMNVEV (reference sequence). CDR3: CASSFTSGSFYNEQFF. The DNA for the CDR3 is TGTGCCAGCAGTTTTACTAGCGGGAGTTTCTACAATGAGCAGTTCTTC.